Following are 14 T cell receptor beta chains from one sample sequenced in a study of blood T cell repertoires in COVID-19. The protocol was immunoSEQ multiplex PCR, while the TCRdb copy is restricted to in-frame clones and leaves out a portion. Of a few hundred thousand clones in the sample, roughly 86% were seen once. Sequencing used peripheral blood. All receptors derive from a human donor in a cohort sampled during active COVID-19.

The J gene is TRBJ1-1, the V gene TRBV19; weak D call: TRBD1 (6 bases). Germline CDR1 and CDR2: LNHDA and SQIVND (reference sequence). This CDR3 spans 15 amino acids. Trimming took 3 bases from V and 7 from J, leaving 18 bases between them. CDR3 DNA sequence: TGTGCCAGTAGTATTGGGCAGGGGCCCGCTTATGAAGCTTTCTTT. Translated: CASSIGQGPAYEAFF.

As concerns this clone: The sample contains more than one DNA sequence encoding this CDR3. This chain connects TRBV7-2 to TRBJ2-2, with TRBD1 matching over 9 bases. This CDR3 has 15 residues. CDR1 and CDR2 (germline): SGHTA, FQGNSA. V lost 0 bases to trimming and J lost 5 bases; unmatched junction nucleotides: 1. The CDR3 nucleotides read TGTGCCAGCAGCTTAGCGGGACAGGGTACCGGGGAGCTGTTTTTT. Protein sequence: CASSLAGQGTGELFF.

V usage is TRBV24-1 and J usage is TRBJ1-2; D gene uncertain. The V gene's germline CDR1 is KGHDR and CDR2 SFDVKD. The CDR3 covers 12 residues. The V and J ends lost 1 base and 5 bases respectively, with 4 bases between them. The CDR3: CATSDLQYGYTF. CDR3 coding DNA: TGTGCCACCAGTGATTTACAGTATGGCTACACCTTC.

The rearrangement links TRBV7-2 to TRBJ1-5, with D unclear. The CDR3 extends over 15 amino acids. V lost 5 bases and J 4 bases, leaving 15 bases between the germline ends. Germline V CDR1 and CDR2: SGHTA, FQGNSA. CDR3 DNA: TGTGCCAGCAGCGCCTACGGGGTAAATAATCAGCCCCAGCATTTT. Protein sequence: CASSAYGVNNQPQHF. The variable domain in full, completed from reference TRBV7-2 and TRBJ1-5, reads GAGVSQSPSNKVTEKGKDVELRCDPISGHTALYWYRQSLGQGLEFLIYFQGNSAPDKSGLPSDRFSAERTGGSVSTLTIQRTQQEDSAVYLCASSAYGVNNQPQHFGDGTRLSIL.

The chain links TRBV10-3 to TRBJ2-7; TRBD1 matches 8 bases. The germline V gene has CDR1 ENHRY and CDR2 SYGVKD. V dropped 4 bases and J dropped 0; count of bases not matched to a gene: 8. CDR3 length: 16 residues. The CDR3 sequence: CAISGMWTGTSYEQYF. DNA for the CDR3: TGTGCCATCAGTGGGATGTGGACAGGGACCTCCTACGAGCAGTACTTC.

To note about this clone: Other nucleotide sequences in the sample specify the same CDR3. This rearrangement joins TRBV24-1 to TRBJ2-5; no clear D gene. This CDR3 spans 12 amino acids. The germline V gene has CDR1 KGHDR and CDR2 SFDVKD. V was clipped by 0 bases and J by 4 bases, with 2 bases between them. The CDR3: CATSDLLETQYF. CDR3 coding DNA: TGTGCCACCAGTGATTTGCTAGAGACCCAGTACTTC.

V gene TRBV5-1 combines with J gene TRBJ2-5, with D possibly matching TRBD1 (6 bases). From germline, CDR1 is SGHRS and CDR2 YFSETQ. The CDR3 sequence is 14 residues long. The germline V and J ends were trimmed by 0 bases and 4 bases, with 10 bases remaining between them. The CDR3, as DNA: TGCGCCAGCAGCTTGGTAGGGGGACGAGAGACCCAGTACTTC. Protein sequence: CASSLVGGRETQYF.

A remark on this clone: The sample holds other DNA sequences that translate to the same CDR3. V is TRBV9 and J is TRBJ1-1; D not certain. The CDR3 length is 14 residues. The V end lost 0 bases, the J end lost 1 base, and 7 bases lay between the germline ends. The germline V gene encodes CDR1 SGDLS and CDR2 YYNGEE. The CDR3 sequence is CASSVEAGNTEAFF. The CDR3 DNA sequence: TGTGCCAGCAGCGTAGAAGCAGGGAACACTGAAGCTTTCTTT.

The genes are TRBV3-1 (or the pseudogene TRBV3-2) and TRBJ1-2; tentative D call: TRBD1 (6 bases). In germline, CDR1 is LGHDT, CDR2 YNNKEL (reference sequence). The CDR3 has 14 amino acids. V lost 0 bases and J 7 bases, leaving 12 bases between the germline ends. In nucleotides, the CDR3 is TGTGCCAGCAGCCAAGATATACAGGGTTTTGGCTACACCTTC. It is translated as CASSQDIQGFGYTF.

The chain combines TRBV7-8 with TRBJ2-1; 13 bases are shared with TRBD2. The length of the CDR3 is 19 residues. Germline CDR1 reads SGHVS; CDR2 reads FQNEAQ. V lost 7 bases to trimming and J lost 1 base; unmatched junction nucleotides: 13. In DNA form, the CDR3 reads TGTGCCAGCACCCCGCGGACTAGCGGGAGTTCCCCATCCTACAATGAGCAGTTCTTC. It encodes CASTPRTSGSSPSYNEQFF.

This chain connects TRBV10-2 to TRBJ1-2; D may be TRBD1 (6 bases). This CDR3 region has 14 residues. Trimming pared 3 bases from V and 4 bases from J, leaving 12 bases between. Germline V CDR1 and CDR2: WSHSY, SAAADI. The DNA of the CDR3 is TGCGCCAGCAGTGATGACAGGCGAACCTATGGCTACACCTTC. This translates into CASSDDRRTYGYTF.

This clone was observed a handful of times. The chain joins TRBV6-5 to TRBJ2-7, with 9 bases fitting TRBD1. Germline-derived CDR1 and CDR2 are MNHEY and SVGAGI. V trimming: 3 bases; J trimming: 3 bases; junction bases outside the gene matches: 3. The CDR3 sequence is 14 residues long. The DNA of the CDR3 is TGTGCCAGCAGTTATAAGACAGGGGGCTACGAGCAGTACTTC. It is translated as CASSYKTGGYEQYF.

This rearrangement joins TRBV5-1 to TRBJ1-1, with a possible D match to TRBD1 (5 bases). This CDR3 has 15 residues. V gave up 4 bases and J gave up 3 bases, with 16 bases separating them. Per germline, CDR1 SGHRS and CDR2 YFSETQ. The CDR3 loop reads CASSPDTGRYTEAFF. For the CDR3, the DNA is TGCGCCAGCAGCCCTGACACAGGACGCTACACTGAAGCTTTCTTT.

This clone occurred once. The genes are TRBV27 and TRBJ2-7; 10 nucleotides match TRBD1. Trimming took 4 bases from V and 7 from J; bases not matched to a gene: 10. Germline V CDR1 and CDR2: MNHEY, SMNVEV (reference sequence). The CDR3 length is 15 residues. The CDR3 region is CASSYGTGDPREQYF. Here the CDR3 DNA reads TGTGCCAGCAGTTACGGGACAGGGGACCCTAGGGAGCAGTACTTC.